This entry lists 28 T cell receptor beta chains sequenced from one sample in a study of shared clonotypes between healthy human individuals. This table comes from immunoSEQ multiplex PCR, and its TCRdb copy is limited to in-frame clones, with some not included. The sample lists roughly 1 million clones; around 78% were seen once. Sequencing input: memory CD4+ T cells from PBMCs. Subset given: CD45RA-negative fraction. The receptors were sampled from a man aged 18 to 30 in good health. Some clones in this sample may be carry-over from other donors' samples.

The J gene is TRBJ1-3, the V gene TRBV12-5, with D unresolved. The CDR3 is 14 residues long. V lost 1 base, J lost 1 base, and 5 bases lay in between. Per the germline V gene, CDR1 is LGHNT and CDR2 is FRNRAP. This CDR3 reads CASGLGGSGNTIYF. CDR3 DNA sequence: TGTGCTAGTGGTTTGGGCGGGTCTGGAAACACCATATATTTT. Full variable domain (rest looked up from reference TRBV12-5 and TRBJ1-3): DARVTQTPRHKVTEMGQEVTMRCQPILGHNTVFWYRQTMMQGLELLAYFRNRAPLDDSGMPKDRFSAEMPDATLATLKIQPSEPRDSAVYFCASGLGGSGNTIYFGEGSWLTVV.

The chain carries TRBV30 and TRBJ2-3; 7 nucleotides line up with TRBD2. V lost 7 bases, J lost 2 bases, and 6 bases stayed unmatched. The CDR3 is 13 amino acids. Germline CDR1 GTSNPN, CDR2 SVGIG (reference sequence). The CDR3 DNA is TGTGCCTTTCGAGGACTAGACACAGATACGCAGTATTTT. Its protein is CAFRGLDTDTQYF.

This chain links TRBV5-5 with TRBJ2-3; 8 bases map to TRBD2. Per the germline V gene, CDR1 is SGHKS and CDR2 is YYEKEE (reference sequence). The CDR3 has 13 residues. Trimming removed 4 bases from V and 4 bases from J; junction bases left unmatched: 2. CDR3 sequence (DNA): TGTGCCAGCAGCGCGGGGGGCGCAGATACGCAGTATTTT. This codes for CASSAGGADTQYF.

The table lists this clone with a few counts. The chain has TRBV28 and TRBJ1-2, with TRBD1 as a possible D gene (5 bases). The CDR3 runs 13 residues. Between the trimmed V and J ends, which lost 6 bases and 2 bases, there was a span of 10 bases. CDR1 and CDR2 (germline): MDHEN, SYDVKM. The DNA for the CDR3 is TGTGCCAGCAGCGGGACCAAGAACTATGGCTACACCTTC. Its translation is CASSGTKNYGYTF.

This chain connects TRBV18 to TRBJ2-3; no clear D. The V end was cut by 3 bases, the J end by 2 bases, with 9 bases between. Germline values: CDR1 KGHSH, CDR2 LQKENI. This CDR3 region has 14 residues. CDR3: CASSPIRHTDTQYF. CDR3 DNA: TGTGCCAGCTCACCGATCCGGCACACAGATACGCAGTATTTT.

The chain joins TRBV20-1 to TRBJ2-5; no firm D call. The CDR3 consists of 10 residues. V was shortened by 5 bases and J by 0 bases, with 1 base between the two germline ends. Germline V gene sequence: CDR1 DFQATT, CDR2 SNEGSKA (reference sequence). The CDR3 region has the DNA TGCAGTGCTGACCAAGAGACCCAGTACTTC. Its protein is CSADQETQYF.

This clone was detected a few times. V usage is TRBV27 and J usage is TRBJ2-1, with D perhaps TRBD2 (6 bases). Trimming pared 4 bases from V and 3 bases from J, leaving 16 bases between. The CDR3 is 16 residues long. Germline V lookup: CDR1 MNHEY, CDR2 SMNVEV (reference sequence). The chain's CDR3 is CASSSATSLYYNEQFF. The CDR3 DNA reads TGTGCCAGCAGTTCCGCTACTAGCCTTTACTACAATGAGCAGTTCTTC.

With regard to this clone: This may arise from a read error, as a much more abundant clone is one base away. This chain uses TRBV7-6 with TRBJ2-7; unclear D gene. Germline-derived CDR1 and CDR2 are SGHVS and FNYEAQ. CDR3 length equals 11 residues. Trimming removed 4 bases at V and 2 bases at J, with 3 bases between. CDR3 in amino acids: CASSSAYEQYF. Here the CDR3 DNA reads TGTGCCAGCAGCTCCGCCTACGAGCAGTACTTC.

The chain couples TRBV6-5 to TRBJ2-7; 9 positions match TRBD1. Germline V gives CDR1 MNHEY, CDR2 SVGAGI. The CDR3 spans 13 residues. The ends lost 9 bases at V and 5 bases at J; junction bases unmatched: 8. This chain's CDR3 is CARDRGCLNEQYF. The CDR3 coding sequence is TGTGCCAGAGACAGGGGGTGTCTCAACGAGCAGTACTTC.

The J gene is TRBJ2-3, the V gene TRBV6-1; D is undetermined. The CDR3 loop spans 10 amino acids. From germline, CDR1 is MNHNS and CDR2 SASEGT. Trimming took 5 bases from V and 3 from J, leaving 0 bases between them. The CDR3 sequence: CASSTDTQYF. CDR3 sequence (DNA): TGTGCCAGCAGTACAGATACGCAGTATTTT.

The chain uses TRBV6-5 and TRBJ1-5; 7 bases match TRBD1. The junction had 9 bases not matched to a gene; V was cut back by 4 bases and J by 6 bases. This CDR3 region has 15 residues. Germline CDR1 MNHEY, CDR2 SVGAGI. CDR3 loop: CASSSRTGAAQPQHF. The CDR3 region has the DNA TGTGCCAGCAGTTCGCGGACAGGAGCTGCTCAGCCCCAGCATTTT.

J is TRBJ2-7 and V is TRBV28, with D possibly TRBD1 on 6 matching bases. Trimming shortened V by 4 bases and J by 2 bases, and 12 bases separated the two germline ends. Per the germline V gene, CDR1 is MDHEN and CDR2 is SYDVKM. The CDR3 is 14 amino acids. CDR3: CASSSGTWAYEQYF. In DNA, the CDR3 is TGTGCCAGCAGTTCCGGGACATGGGCCTACGAGCAGTACTTC. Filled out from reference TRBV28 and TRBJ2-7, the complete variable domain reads DVKVTQSSRYLVKRTGEKVFLECVQDMDHENMFWYRQDPGLGLRLIYFSYDVKMKEKGDIPEGYSVSREKKERFSLILESASTNQTSMYLCASSSGTWAYEQYFGPGTRLTVT.

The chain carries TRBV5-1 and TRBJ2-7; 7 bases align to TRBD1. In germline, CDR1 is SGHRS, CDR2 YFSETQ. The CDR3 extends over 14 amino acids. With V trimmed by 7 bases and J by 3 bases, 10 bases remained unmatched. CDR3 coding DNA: TGCGCCAGCCTCATCCCGGGACAGAGCTACGAGCAGTACTTC. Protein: CASLIPGQSYEQYF.

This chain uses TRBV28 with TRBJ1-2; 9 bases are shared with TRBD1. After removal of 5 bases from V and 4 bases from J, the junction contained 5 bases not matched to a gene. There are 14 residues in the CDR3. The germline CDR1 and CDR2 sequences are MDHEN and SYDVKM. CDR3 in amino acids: CASSEGQGPYGYTF. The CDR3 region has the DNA TGTGCCAGCAGTGAGGGACAGGGACCCTATGGCTACACCTTC.

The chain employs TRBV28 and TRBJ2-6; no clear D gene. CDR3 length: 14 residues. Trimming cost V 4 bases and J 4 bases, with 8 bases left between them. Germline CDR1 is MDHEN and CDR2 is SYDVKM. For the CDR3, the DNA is TGTGCCAGCAGTTCCCCCTACGGGGCCAACGTCCTGACTTTC. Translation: CASSSPYGANVLTF.

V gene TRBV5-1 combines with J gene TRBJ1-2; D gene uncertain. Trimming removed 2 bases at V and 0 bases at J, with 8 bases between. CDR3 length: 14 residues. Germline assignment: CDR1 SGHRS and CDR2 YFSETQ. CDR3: CASSFNAANYGYTF. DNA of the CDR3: TGCGCCAGCAGCTTTAATGCAGCTAACTATGGCTACACCTTC.

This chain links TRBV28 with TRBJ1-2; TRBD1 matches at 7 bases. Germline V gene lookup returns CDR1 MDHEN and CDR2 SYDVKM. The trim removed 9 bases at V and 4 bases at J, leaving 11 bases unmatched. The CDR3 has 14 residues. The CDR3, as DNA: TGTGCCAGTTACAAGACAGGGTGGGCCTATGGCTACACCTTC. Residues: CASYKTGWAYGYTF.

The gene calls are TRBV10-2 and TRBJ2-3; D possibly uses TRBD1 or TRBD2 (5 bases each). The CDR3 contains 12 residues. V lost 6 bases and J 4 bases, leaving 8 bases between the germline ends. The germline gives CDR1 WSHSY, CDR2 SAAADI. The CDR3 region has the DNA TGCGCCAGCAGGAGAGGGGCAGATACGCAGTATTTT. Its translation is CASRRGADTQYF.

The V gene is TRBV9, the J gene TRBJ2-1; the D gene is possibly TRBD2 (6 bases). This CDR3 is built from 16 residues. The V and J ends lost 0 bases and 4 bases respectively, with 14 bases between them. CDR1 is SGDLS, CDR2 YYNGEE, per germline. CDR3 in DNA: TGTGCCAGCAGCGTAGAAGGGCGGGGTGGGTACAATGAGCAGTTCTTC. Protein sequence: CASSVEGRGGYNEQFF.

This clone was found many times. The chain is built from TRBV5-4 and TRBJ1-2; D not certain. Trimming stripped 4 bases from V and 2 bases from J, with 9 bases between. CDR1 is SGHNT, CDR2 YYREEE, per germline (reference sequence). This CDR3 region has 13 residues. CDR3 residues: CASSPEDNYGYTF. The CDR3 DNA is TGTGCCAGCAGCCCTGAGGACAACTATGGCTACACCTTC. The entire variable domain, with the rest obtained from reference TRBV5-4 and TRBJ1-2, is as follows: ETGVTQSPTHLIKTRGQQVTLRCSSQSGHNTVSWYQQALGQGPQFIFQYYREEENGRGNFPPRFSGLQFPNYSSELNVNALELDDSALYLCASSPEDNYGYTFGSGTRLTVV.

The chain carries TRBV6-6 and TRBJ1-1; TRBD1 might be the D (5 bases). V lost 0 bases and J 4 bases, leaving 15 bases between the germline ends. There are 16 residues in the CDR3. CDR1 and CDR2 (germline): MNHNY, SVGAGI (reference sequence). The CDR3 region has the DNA TGTGCCAGCAGTTACTCGAGGGGTCCGGGGCGCACTGAAGCTTTCTTT. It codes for CASSYSRGPGRTEAFF.

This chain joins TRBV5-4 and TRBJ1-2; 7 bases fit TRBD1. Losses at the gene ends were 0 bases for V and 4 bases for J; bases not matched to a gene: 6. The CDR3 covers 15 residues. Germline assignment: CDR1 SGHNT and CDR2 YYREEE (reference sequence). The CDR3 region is CASSLAQGGRYGYTF. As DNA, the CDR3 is TGTGCCAGCAGCTTGGCCCAGGGGGGTCGCTATGGCTACACCTTC.

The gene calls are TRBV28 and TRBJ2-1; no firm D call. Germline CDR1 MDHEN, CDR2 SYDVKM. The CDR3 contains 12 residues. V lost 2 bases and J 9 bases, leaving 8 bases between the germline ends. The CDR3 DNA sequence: TGTGCCAGCAGTTTACCTCGGACTGAGCAGTTCTTC. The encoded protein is CASSLPRTEQFF.

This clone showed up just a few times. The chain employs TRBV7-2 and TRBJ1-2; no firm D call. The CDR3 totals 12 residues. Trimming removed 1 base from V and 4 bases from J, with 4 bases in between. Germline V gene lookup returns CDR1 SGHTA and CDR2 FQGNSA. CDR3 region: CASSLGSYGYTF. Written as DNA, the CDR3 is TGTGCCAGCAGCTTAGGGTCCTATGGCTACACCTTC.

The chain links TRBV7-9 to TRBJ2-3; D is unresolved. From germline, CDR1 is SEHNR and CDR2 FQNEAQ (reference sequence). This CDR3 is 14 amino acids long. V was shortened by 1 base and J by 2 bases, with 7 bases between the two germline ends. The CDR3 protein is CASSLGLDTDTQYF. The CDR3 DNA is TGTGCCAGCAGCTTAGGGCTAGACACAGATACGCAGTATTTT.

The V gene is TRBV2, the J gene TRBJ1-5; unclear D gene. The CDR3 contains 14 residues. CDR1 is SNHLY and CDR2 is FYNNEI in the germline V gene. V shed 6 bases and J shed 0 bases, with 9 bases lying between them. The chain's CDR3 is CASSDRNSNQPQHF. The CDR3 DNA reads TGTGCCAGCAGCGACCGAAATAGCAATCAGCCCCAGCATTTT.

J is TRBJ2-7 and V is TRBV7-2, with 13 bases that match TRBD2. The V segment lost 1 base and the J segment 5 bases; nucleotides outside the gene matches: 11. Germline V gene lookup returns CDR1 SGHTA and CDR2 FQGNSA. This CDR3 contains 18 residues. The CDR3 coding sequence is TGTGCCAGCAGCTTAGTGGGGCCTACTAGCGGGAGGGCGGACGAGCAGTACTTC. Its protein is CASSLVGPTSGRADEQYF.

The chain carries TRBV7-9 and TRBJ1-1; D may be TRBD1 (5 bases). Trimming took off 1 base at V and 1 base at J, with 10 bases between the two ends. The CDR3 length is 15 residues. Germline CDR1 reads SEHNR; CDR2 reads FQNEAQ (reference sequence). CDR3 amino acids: CASSLGAGTNTEAFF. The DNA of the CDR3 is TGTGCCAGCAGCTTAGGGGCAGGGACGAACACTGAAGCTTTCTTT.